The entry below describes one T cell receptor beta chain. Its antigen is as yet unknown. 13 Jbeta primers and 60 Vbeta primers were used for the PCR. Repertoires were generated with immunoSEQ multiplex PCR, while TCRdb's copy carries only in-frame clones and drops some. The sample has some 160,000 clones, around 84% seen once; the top ten hold just over 3%. This CDR3 region has 17 residues. V lost 0 bases and J 4 bases, leaving 18 bases between the germline ends. This sample stems from a study of cytomegalovirus exposure and HLA in healthy donors. Findings and caveats of the study: Later analysis showed most CMV-associated TCR beta chains appearing HLA-restricted. Researchers counted over 150 TCR beta chains as cytomegalovirus-associated. Common viral pathogens were later found to be apparently linked to several of the most significant clusters.

This receptor was identified in a woman aged 40 to 50 in good health and CMV-seronegative. The genes are TRBV6-7 and TRBJ1-1; D unresolved. TRBV6-7 is identified as an open reading frame with a role that is uncertain. The sample taken for sequencing was PBMCs. In DNA form, the CDR3 reads TGTGCCAGCAGTTACTCGAAGGAACCCACCCGAGGCACTGAAGCTTTCTTT. The encoded protein is CASSYSKEPTRGTEAFF.